Given below is one T cell receptor beta chain in context. Its antigen is currently unknown. This specimen belongs to a study of T cell responses to AZD1222 COVID-19 vaccine. V lost 5 bases and J lost 3, with 10 bases in between. CDR3 size: 13 residues. CDR1 is SGHTA and CDR2 is FQGNSA in the germline V gene. Study-wide findings and caveats: Clonal diversity was possibly underestimated; the donors were predominantly white British and more often female. Spike-specific TCR breadth and depth grew following two AZD1222 doses. Regions 160-218 and 743-854 dominated among vaccine-associated CD4 TCRs spanning spike.

Repertoires were generated with immunoSEQ multiplex PCR, while TCRdb's copy carries only in-frame clones and drops some. The sample shows about 120,000 clones, 80% to 90% of them seen only once. V is TRBV7-2 and J is TRBJ1-1; TRBD1 might be the D (5 bases). This specimen was peripheral blood, taken on day 0 of AZD1222 vaccination. This clonotype originated in an adult in good health. CDR3 DNA: TGTGCCAGCAGCCATCAGGGAGACACTGAAGCTTTCTTT. This sequence encodes CASSHQGDTEAFF.